These 21 T cell receptor beta chains share one sample of origin, sequenced in a study of identical twins (dated by TCRdb to between 2015 and 2016). Library preparation used 5' RACE. The sequencing machine was an Illumina HiSeq 2000. TCRdb trimmed the raw reads at Q25, called clones with MiXCR and kept productive beta chains. Rows are unified per CDR3 protein, each entry keeping the most common DNA and genes. This sample has approximately 260,000 distinct CDR3 sequences in its table, and around 8.8% of those were observed once. Jointly, the top ten make up 2.5% to 3.5% of the sample. These data were also reused for a study on yellow fever vaccine responses in identical twins.

The sample consisted of CD8+ T cells sorted from blood. The receptors were sampled from a woman aged 18-29 years in good health.

This clonotype was found a few times. The rearrangement joins TRBV20-1 to TRBJ1-4; D might be TRBD1 (5 bases). CDR1 is DFQATT, CDR2 SNEGSKA, per germline (reference sequence). Deletions cut 5 bases from V and 5 bases from J, with 12 bases between. The CDR3 spans 13 residues. The CDR3 reads CSAGGLQNEKLFF. As DNA, the CDR3 is TGCAGTGCTGGGGGACTGCAAAATGAAAAACTGTTTTTT.

CDR3 coding DNA: TGTGCCACCAGCAGCGATTATCCGCGGACAGGGGTAGGCAATGAGCAGTTCTTC. Its translation: CATSSDYPRTGVGNEQFF. The chain joins TRBV15 to TRBJ2-1; 9 bases are shared with TRBD1. After removal of 3 bases from V and 6 bases from J, the junction contained 15 bases not matched to a gene. This CDR3 is 18 amino acids long. Germline V CDR1 and CDR2: LNHNV, YYDKDF (reference sequence).

The chain employs TRBV25-1 and TRBJ2-7; a weak D match, TRBD2 (5 bases). V was cut by 3 bases and J by 3 bases, with 15 bases left in between. Germline V lookup: CDR1 MGHDK, CDR2 SYGVNS. This CDR3 contains 15 residues. The CDR3 nucleotides are TGTGCCAGCAGTGACCCGGCCGGGGAGTACTACGAGCAGTACTTC. Protein sequence: CASSDPAGEYYEQYF.

This clonotype was observed many times. The chain joins TRBV6-4 to TRBJ2-3, with 8 bases identical to TRBD1. Germline V gene sequence: CDR1 MRHNA, CDR2 SNTAGT. This CDR3 has 15 amino acids. J lost 1 base, V lost 0 bases, and 0 bases had no gene match. DNA for the CDR3: TGTGCCAGCAGTGACTCACAGGGGGGCACAGATACGCAGTATTTT. It yields the protein CASSDSQGGTDTQYF.

This clonotype was counted a few times. The chain carries TRBV5-1 and TRBJ1-2, with D hard to call. Germline assignment: CDR1 SGHRS and CDR2 YFSETQ. V dropped 0 bases and J dropped 4 bases, with 10 bases sitting between them. This CDR3 is 14 amino acids long. CDR3 DNA: TGCGCCAGCAGCTTGGGGATGCAGCTCTATGGCTACACCTTC. Its protein product is CASSLGMQLYGYTF.

This sequence joins TRBV27 and TRBJ2-3, with unresolved D. In germline, CDR1 is MNHEY, CDR2 SMNVEV (reference sequence). Between the trimmed V and J ends, which lost 1 base and 0 bases, there was a span of 8 bases. The CDR3 spans 15 residues. This chain's CDR3 is CASSLLTPSTDTQYF. The DNA for the CDR3 is TGTGCCAGCAGTTTATTAACACCCAGCACAGATACGCAGTATTTT.

A few counts support this clonotype. This chain connects TRBV2 to TRBJ2-7, with 7 bases matching TRBD1. This CDR3 has 12 amino acids. Germline CDR1 and CDR2: SNHLY and FYNNEI. The V and J ends lost 9 bases and 6 bases, in that order; junction bases with no gene match: 8. The CDR3 protein is CASRDRDLEQYF. CDR3 DNA: TGTGCCAGTCGTGACAGGGACCTCGAGCAGTACTTC.

J is TRBJ2-2 and V is TRBV4-2, with D unclear. The germline V gene encodes CDR1 LGHNA and CDR2 YNFKEQ. CDR3 length equals 15 residues. Trimming shortened V by 0 bases and J by 3 bases, and 8 bases separated the two germline ends. CDR3 sequence: CASSQEEGDTGELFF. In nucleotides, the CDR3 is TGTGCCAGCAGCCAAGAGGAAGGCGACACCGGGGAGCTGTTTTTT.

Only a few counts were recorded for this clonotype. The chain combines TRBV7-9 with TRBJ2-7; TRBD1 matches 9 bases. The CDR3 loop spans 14 amino acids. In germline, CDR1 is SEHNR, CDR2 FQNEAQ (reference sequence). After removal of 6 bases from V and 2 bases from J, the junction contained 5 bases not matched to a gene. CDR3 nucleotides: TGTGCCAGCAGAGGACAGGGGCGAACCTACGAGCAGTACTTC. Translated, it gives CASRGQGRTYEQYF.

This clonotype has a handful of counts. The chain links TRBV7-9 to TRBJ2-7, with TRBD1 identical over 7 bases. CDR1 is SEHNR, CDR2 FQNEAQ, per germline (reference sequence). The CDR3 runs to 14 residues. V gave up 0 bases and J gave up 3 bases; unmatched junction bases: 2. The CDR3 loop reads CASSLAGQFYEQYF. CDR3 bases: TGTGCCAGCAGCTTAGCGGGACAGTTCTACGAGCAGTACTTC.

The sample holds a few counts of this clonotype. V gene TRBV7-8 combines with J gene TRBJ2-3; maybe TRBD2 (6 bases). V was cut by 5 bases and J by 2 bases, with 26 bases left in between. CDR1 and CDR2 from the germline V gene are SGHVS and FQNEAQ. This CDR3 has 19 amino acids. Here the CDR3 reads CASSPHYSGREAPTDTQYF. The CDR3 DNA reads as TGTGCCAGCAGCCCCCACTATTCGGGCAGGGAGGCCCCCACAGATACGCAGTATTTT.

This clonotype has more than one count but fewer than ten. The CDR3 DNA is TGTGCCAGCAGTTTTCAAGATAGCGTCGGCGAGCAGTACTTC. This codes for CASSFQDSVGEQYF. V and J are TRBV27 and TRBJ2-7; maybe TRBD2 (5 bases). CDR1 is MNHEY, CDR2 SMNVEV, per germline (reference sequence). CDR3 size: 14 residues. V was shortened by 3 bases and J by 6 bases, with 15 bases between the two germline ends.

There are a few counts of this clonotype. This chain links TRBV6-4 with TRBJ2-1, with 8 bases aligning to TRBD1. V gave up 6 bases and J gave up 10 bases; unmatched junction bases: 11. The germline V gene has CDR1 MRHNA and CDR2 SNTAGT. The CDR3 length is 14 residues. The CDR3 DNA sequence: TGTGCCAGCAGCAAGGATACAGGGGGGCACGAGCAGTTCTTC. Amino acid sequence: CASSKDTGGHEQFF.

This clonotype occurred a few times. This chain connects TRBV7-2 to TRBJ2-3, with 8 nucleotides matching TRBD2. J lost 4 bases, V lost 1 base, and 4 bases had no gene match. The CDR3 contains 15 residues. Germline CDR1 is SGHTA and CDR2 is FQGNSA. The CDR3, as DNA: TGTGCCAGCAGCTTAGTCGGGGGGGGCCCAGATACGCAGTATTTT. Translating it yields CASSLVGGGPDTQYF. The full variable domain, rest sourced from reference TRBV7-2 and TRBJ2-3, is GAGVSQSPSNKVTEKGKDVELRCDPISGHTALYWYRQSLGQGLEFLIYFQGNSAPDKSGLPSDRFSAERTGGSVSTLTIQRTQQEDSAVYLCASSLVGGGPDTQYFGPGTRLTVL.

In this sample, this clonotype turned up a few times. This chain joins TRBV7-9 and TRBJ2-7; 11 nucleotides align to TRBD2. Germline CDR1 SEHNR, CDR2 FQNEAQ (reference sequence). Trimming took 4 bases from V and 2 from J; bases not matched to a gene: 7. This CDR3 spans 16 amino acids. CDR3 protein: CASSSPTSGSAYEQYF. CDR3 in DNA: TGTGCCAGCAGCTCGCCCACTAGCGGGAGTGCCTACGAGCAGTACTTC.

In this sample, this clonotype turned up many times. This sequence joins TRBV5-5 and TRBJ2-1; D is perhaps TRBD1 (5 bases). Germline-derived CDR1 and CDR2 are SGHKS and YYEKEE (reference sequence). This CDR3 region has 14 residues. Trimming took 0 bases from V and 5 from J, leaving 9 bases between them. The CDR3 DNA reads as TGTGCCAGCAGCTTGGTGGGGCCCGACAATGAGCAGTTCTTC. Its translation: CASSLVGPDNEQFF.

There are many counts of this clonotype. The chain has TRBV29-1 and TRBJ2-1; D uncertain. This CDR3 is built from 15 residues. Germline V gene sequence: CDR1 SQVTM, CDR2 ANQGSEA. Trimming cost V 1 base and J 3 bases, with 13 bases left between them. The CDR3 spells CSVEGVGKDYNEQFF. The CDR3 region has the DNA TGCAGCGTTGAAGGGGTAGGGAAAGACTACAATGAGCAGTTCTTC.

Only a few counts were recorded for this clonotype. The chain links TRBV7-9 to TRBJ2-2, with 10 positions matching TRBD2. The germline V gene encodes CDR1 SEHNR and CDR2 FQNEAQ (reference sequence). The V gene end was trimmed by 6 bases and the J gene end by 4 bases; junction bases not matched to a gene: 5. The CDR3 sequence is 15 residues long. In DNA, the CDR3 is TGTGCCAGCAGTTTAACTAGCGGGGTCACCGGGGAGCTGTTTTTT. Protein: CASSLTSGVTGELFF.

The chain has TRBV20-1 and TRBJ2-4; 7 nucleotides match TRBD1. Losses at the gene ends were 2 bases for V and 5 bases for J; bases not matched to a gene: 15. The CDR3 is 17 amino acids. Germline assignment: CDR1 DFQATT and CDR2 SNEGSKA (reference sequence). The CDR3: CSARQGDSSISQNIQYF. In DNA, the CDR3 is TGCAGTGCTAGACAAGGGGACAGCTCTATTAGCCAAAACATTCAGTACTTC.

This clonotype was picked up a small number of times. The chain couples TRBV12-3 or TRBV12-4 to TRBJ2-5, with TRBD2 matching 9 bases. The CDR3 has 15 amino acids. Losses at the gene ends were 6 bases for V and 2 bases for J; bases not matched to a gene: 7. CDR3 sequence (DNA): TGTGCCAGCAGCACCGGGACTAGCCATCAAGAGACCCAGTACTTC. Translated, it gives CASSTGTSHQETQYF.

This clonotype came up a few times. The V call is TRBV24-1, the J call TRBJ2-3; a possible D gene is TRBD2 (6 bases). The ends were cut back, 4 bases at V and 0 bases at J, with 10 bases in the middle. The CDR3 consists of 15 residues. Germline V gives CDR1 KGHDR, CDR2 SFDVKD. The CDR3 region is CATSDPGTSTDTQYF. CDR3 DNA: TGTGCCACCAGTGACCCCGGGACTAGCACAGATACGCAGTATTTT.